This section outlines one TCR beta chain sequence together with its context. Original data processing: By means of reference gene primer amplification, nucleated cell counts were estimated. TCRdb's copy holds only in-frame clones and misses some; the assay was immunoSEQ multiplex PCR. V and J calls and clone size are those listed in that table; D and trimming were worked out from the DNA. The sample lists fewer than 500,000 clones, roughly 85% occurring once. These data come from a study of blood T cell repertoires in COVID-19. Turning to the study itself: COVID-19 samples collected from the United States, Italy and Spain covered acute and convalescent phases. In each case, the material was cDNA or gDNA derived from T cells, B-cell-depleted T cells, or PBMCs.

Germline V gives CDR1 SGHRS, CDR2 YFSETQ. V lost 1 base to trimming and J lost 8 bases; unmatched junction nucleotides: 7. CDR3 length: 17 amino acids. This receptor was obtained from a woman aged 25 to 39 with active or convalescent COVID-19. Material for sequencing was peripheral blood. J is TRBJ1-6 and V is TRBV5-1; 12 nucleotides match TRBD1. The CDR3 DNA sequence: TGCGCCAGCAGCTTGCGTGGGACAGGGGGCGCTGATTCACCCCTCCACTTT. Amino acid sequence: CASSLRGTGGADSPLHF.